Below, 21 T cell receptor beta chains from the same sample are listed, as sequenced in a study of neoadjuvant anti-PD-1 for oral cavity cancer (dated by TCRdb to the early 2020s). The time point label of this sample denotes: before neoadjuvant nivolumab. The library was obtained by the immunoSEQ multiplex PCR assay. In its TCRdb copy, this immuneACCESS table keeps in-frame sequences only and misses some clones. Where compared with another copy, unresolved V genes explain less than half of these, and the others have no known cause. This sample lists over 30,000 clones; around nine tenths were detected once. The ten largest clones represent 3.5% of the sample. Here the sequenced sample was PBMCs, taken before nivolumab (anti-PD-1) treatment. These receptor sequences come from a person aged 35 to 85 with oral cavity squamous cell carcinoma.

CDR3 loop: CASSYYEPWETQYF. The CDR3 DNA is TGTGCCAGCAGTTACTACGAACCGTGGGAGACCCAGTACTTC. The chain has TRBV6-6 and TRBJ2-5, with D unclear. Germline CDR1 reads MNHNY; CDR2 reads SVGAGI (reference sequence). The CDR3 contains 14 residues. Trimming removed 1 base at V and 5 bases at J, with 11 bases between.

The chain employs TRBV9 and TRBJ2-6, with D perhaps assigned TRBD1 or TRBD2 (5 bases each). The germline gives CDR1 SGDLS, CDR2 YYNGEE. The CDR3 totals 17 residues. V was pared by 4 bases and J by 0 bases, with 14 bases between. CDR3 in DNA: TGTGCCAGCAGCCCAACGGGACGTAGCTCTGGGGCCAACGTCCTGACTTTC. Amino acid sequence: CASSPTGRSSGANVLTF.

The CDR3 spells CASSLVRDYGYTF. CDR3 nucleotides: TGTGCCAGCAGCCTCGTTCGGGACTATGGCTACACCTTC. V is TRBV7-9 and J is TRBJ1-2, with D unresolved. The CDR3 contains 13 residues. Trimming took off 5 bases at V and 3 bases at J, with 10 bases between the two ends. Germline assignment: CDR1 SEHNR and CDR2 FQNEAQ (reference sequence).

Written as DNA, the CDR3 is TGCGCCAGCCTTGGGAGGGGACCTGAAGCTTTCTTT. Protein sequence: CASLGRGPEAFF. This sequence joins TRBV4-1 and TRBJ1-1; D may be TRBD1 (5 bases). Germline-derived CDR1 and CDR2 are MGHRA and YSYEKL. Trimming left V 8 bases short and J 6 bases short, with 13 bases between. This CDR3 has 12 amino acids.

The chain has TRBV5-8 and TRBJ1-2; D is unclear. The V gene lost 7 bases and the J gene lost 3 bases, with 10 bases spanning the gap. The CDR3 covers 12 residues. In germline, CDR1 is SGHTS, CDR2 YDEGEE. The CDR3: CASLRQDYGYTF. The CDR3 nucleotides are TGTGCCAGCTTAAGGCAAGACTATGGCTACACCTTC.

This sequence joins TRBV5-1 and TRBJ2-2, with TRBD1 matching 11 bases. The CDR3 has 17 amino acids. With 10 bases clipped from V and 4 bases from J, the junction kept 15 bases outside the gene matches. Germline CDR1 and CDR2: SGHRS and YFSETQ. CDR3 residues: CACHPGTGGASTGELFF. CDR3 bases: TGCGCCTGTCACCCCGGGACAGGGGGTGCGAGCACCGGGGAGCTGTTTTTT.

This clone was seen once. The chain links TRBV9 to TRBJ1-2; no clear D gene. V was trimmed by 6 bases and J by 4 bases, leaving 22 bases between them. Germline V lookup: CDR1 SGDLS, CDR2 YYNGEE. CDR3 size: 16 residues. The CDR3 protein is CASTQTLELPTYGYTF. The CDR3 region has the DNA TGTGCCAGCACCCAAACCCTTGAGCTCCCCACCTATGGCTACACCTTC. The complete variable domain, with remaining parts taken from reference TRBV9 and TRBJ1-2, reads DSGVTQTPKHLITATGQRVTLRCSPRSGDLSVYWYQQSLDQGLQFLIQYYNGEERAKGNILERFSAQQFPDLHSELNLSSLELGDSALYFCASTQTLELPTYGYTFGSGTRLTVV.

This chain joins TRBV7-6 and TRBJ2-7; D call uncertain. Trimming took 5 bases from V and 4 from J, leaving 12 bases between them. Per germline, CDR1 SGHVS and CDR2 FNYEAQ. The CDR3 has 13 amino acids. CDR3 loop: CASSPDRTYEQYF. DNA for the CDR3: TGTGCCAGCAGCCCAGACCGAACTTACGAGCAGTACTTC.

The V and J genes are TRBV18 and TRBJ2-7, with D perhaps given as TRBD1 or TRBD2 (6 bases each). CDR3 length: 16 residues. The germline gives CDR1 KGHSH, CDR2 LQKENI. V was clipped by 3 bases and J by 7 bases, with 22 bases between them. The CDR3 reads CASSPEGDSSSREQYF. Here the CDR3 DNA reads TGTGCCAGCTCACCTGAGGGGGACTCCTCGTCGAGGGAGCAGTACTTC.

CDR3 protein: CASSFWGTHSPLHF. The CDR3 DNA reads as TGTGCCAGCAGCTTTTGGGGGACACATTCACCCCTCCACTTT. The V and J genes are TRBV11-1 and TRBJ1-6; the D gene is possibly TRBD1 (6 bases). Germline V gene sequence: CDR1 SGHAT, CDR2 FQDESV (reference sequence). V was pared by 3 bases and J by 8 bases, with 11 bases between. The CDR3 spans 14 residues.

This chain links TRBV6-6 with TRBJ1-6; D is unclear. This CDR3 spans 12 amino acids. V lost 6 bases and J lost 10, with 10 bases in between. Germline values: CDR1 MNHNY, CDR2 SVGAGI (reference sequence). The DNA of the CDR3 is TGTGCCAGCAGGTCGGTGGAATCACCCCTCCACTTT. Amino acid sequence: CASRSVESPLHF.

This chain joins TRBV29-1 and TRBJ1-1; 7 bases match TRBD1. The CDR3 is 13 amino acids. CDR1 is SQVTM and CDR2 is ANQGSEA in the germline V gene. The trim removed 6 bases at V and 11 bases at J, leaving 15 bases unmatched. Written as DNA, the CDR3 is TGCAGCGTCGAGGATGGGACAGCCGTGGGGGCTTTCTTT. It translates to CSVEDGTAVGAFF.

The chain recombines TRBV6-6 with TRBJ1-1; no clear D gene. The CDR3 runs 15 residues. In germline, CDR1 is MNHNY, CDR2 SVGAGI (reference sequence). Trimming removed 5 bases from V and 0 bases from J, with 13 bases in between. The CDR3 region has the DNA TGTGCCAGCAGTCTACCGGGCCACATGAACACTGAAGCTTTCTTT. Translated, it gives CASSLPGHMNTEAFF.

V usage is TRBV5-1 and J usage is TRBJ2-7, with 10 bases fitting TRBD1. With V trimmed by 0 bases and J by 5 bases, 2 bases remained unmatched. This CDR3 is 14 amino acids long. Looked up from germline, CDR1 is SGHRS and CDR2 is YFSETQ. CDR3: CASSLGDRGNEQYF. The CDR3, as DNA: TGCGCCAGCAGCTTGGGGGACAGGGGTAACGAGCAGTACTTC.

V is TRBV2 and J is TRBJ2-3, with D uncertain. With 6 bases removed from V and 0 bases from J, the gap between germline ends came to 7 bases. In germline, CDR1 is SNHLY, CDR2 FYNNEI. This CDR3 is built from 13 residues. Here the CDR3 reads CASRGLSTDTQYF. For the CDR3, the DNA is TGTGCCAGCAGGGGTCTAAGCACAGATACGCAGTATTTT.

CDR3 nucleotides: TGTGCCAGCAGTCCCTCCGGGAGGAGCAATCAGCCCCAGCATTTT. Protein product: CASSPSGRSNQPQHF. The chain has TRBV28 and TRBJ1-5; D is undetermined. The CDR3 is 15 amino acids. CDR1 is MDHEN, CDR2 SYDVKM, per germline. V shed 5 bases and J shed 1 base, with 12 bases lying between them.

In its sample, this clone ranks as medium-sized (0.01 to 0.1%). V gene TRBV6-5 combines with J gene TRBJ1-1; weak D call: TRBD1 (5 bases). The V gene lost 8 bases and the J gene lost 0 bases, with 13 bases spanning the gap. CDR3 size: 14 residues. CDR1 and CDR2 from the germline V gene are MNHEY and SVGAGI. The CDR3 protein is CASGTGGLNTEAFF. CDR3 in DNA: TGTGCCAGCGGGACTGGGGGATTGAACACTGAAGCTTTCTTT.

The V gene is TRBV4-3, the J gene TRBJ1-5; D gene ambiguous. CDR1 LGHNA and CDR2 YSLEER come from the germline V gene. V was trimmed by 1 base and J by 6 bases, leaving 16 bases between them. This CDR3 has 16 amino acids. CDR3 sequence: CASSQGLNPPGQPQHF. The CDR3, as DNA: TGCGCCAGCAGCCAAGGATTGAATCCCCCGGGTCAGCCCCAGCATTTT.

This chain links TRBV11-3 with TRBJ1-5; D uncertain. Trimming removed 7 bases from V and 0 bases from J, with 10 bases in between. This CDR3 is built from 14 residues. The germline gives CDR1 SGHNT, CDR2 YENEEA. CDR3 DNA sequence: TGTGCCAGCACCCACGACGATAGCAATCAGCCCCAGCATTTT. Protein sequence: CASTHDDSNQPQHF.

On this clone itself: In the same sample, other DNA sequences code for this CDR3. In nucleotides, the CDR3 is TGTGCCAGCTCACCAAAGGGGGGAGGCGAGACCCAGTACTTC. Amino acids: CASSPKGGGETQYF. The chain is built from TRBV18 and TRBJ2-5; TRBD1 or TRBD2 may be the D gene (6 bases each). CDR1 and CDR2 (germline): KGHSH, LQKENI. This CDR3 is built from 14 residues. Trimming stripped 2 bases from V and 5 bases from J, with 12 bases between.

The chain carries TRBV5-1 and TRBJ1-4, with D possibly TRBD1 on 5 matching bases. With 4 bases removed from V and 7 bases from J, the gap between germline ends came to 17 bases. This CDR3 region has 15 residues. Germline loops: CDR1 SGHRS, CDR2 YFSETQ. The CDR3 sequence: CASSRDRASGEKLFF. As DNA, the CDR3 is TGCGCCAGCAGCAGGGACCGGGCCTCGGGTGAAAAACTGTTTTTT. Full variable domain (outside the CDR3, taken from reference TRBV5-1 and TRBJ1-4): KAGVTQTPRYLIKTRGQQVTLSCSPISGHRSVSWYQQTPGQGLQFLFEYFSETQRNKGNFPGRFSGRQFSNSRSEMNVSTLELGDSALYLCASSRDRASGEKLFFGSGTQLSVL.